A selection of T cell receptor beta chains follows, all from one sample in a study of blood T cell repertoires in COVID-19. Clones were sequenced by immunoSEQ multiplex PCR, and TCRdb holds only the in-frame ones, with some missing. The sample shows more than 250,000 clones, roughly 89% of them seen only once. Source material: PBMCs or T cells enriched from blood (not recorded which). These receptors all stem from a young woman with acute COVID-19. CDR3s include the opening cysteine and the closing phenylalanine or tryptophan.

V	J	CDR3
TRBV6-2/TRBV6-3	TRBJ2-1	CASSYSGGGAGGHSYNEQFF
TRBV19	TRBJ1-1	CASSIGQGPLVAEAFF
TRBV6-5	TRBJ2-7	CASSYTTGGPYEQYF
TRBV30	TRBJ2-5	CAWSFSRAGGPKETQYF
TRBV18	TRBJ2-7	CASSPGDRALTYEQYF
TRBV6-5	TRBJ1-1	CASSSGSGGTEAFF
TRBV6-5	TRBJ2-7	CASSYSTSGSYEQYF
TRBV3-1/TRBV3-2	TRBJ2-1	CASSHTPGGWGKGQFF
TRBV7-8	TRBJ1-2	CASSLGGGTGTTYTF
TRBV4-1	TRBJ1-4	CASSRGQGNEKLFF
TRBV19	TRBJ1-4	CASSLSSGWGNEKLFF
TRBV28	TRBJ1-2	CASSIWDSSSHYGYTF
TRBV19	TRBJ1-6	CASSVAGGNDSPLHF
TRBV2	TRBJ1-5	CASSERGAESNQPQHF
TRBV29-1	TRBJ1-1	CSAYDGLVNTEAFF
TRBV2	TRBJ2-1	CATEGGPNEQFF
TRBV25-1	TRBJ1-4	CASSEAGVLEKLFF
TRBV27	TRBJ2-1	CASSWLAGGNEQFF
TRBV19	TRBJ1-1	CASSPFTEAFF
TRBV9	TRBJ1-1	CASSVGRSAEAFF
TRBV7-6	TRBJ2-7	CASSPLRTGDSYEQYF
TRBV24-1	TRBJ2-1	CATSDPAGGGHEQFF
TRBV9	TRBJ2-2	CASSESRQGVSMGSTGELFF
TRBV7-9	TRBJ1-2	CASSLGDSVDGYTF
TRBV3-1/TRBV3-2	TRBJ2-3	CASSPGLSTDTQYF
TRBV6-2/TRBV6-3	TRBJ2-7	CASSNRVEQYF
TRBV24-1	TRBJ1-5	CATSDPGQGGNQPQHF
TRBV6-5	TRBJ1-5	CASSNQGYQPQHF
TRBV6-5	TRBJ1-6	CASSYSWSGGSPLHF
TRBV23-1	TRBJ2-7	CASKPEAGVYEQYF
TRBV5-1	TRBJ2-7	CASSKVVGGEQYF
TRBV6-5	TRBJ2-1	CASSYGLTKNNEQFF
TRBV5-1	TRBJ2-1	CASSLGGLAANNEQFF
TRBV5-6	TRBJ2-1	CASSLAYEQFF
TRBV27	TRBJ2-1	CASSQPGEQFF
TRBV2	TRBJ2-7	CASRGASGRSYEQYF
TRBV7-8	TRBJ2-6	CASSRQGDPGANVLTF
TRBV2	TRBJ1-6	CASRGYVPGSPLHF
TRBV7-2	TRBJ1-2	CASSLGPEQDYGYTF
TRBV18	TRBJ1-2	CASSRTQVSNYGYTF
TRBV7-6	TRBJ2-1	CASSDGFLGGKRNNEQFF
TRBV4-1	TRBJ1-4	CASFHGEGHTTNEKLFF
TRBV28	TRBJ2-7	CASRLDSSGSRYEQYF
TRBV5-8	TRBJ2-7	CASSTRTGSNF
TRBV3-1/TRBV3-2	TRBJ2-1	CASSLIAGAYNEQFF
TRBV30	TRBJ2-1	CAWSGIDNEQFF
TRBV6-1	TRBJ2-7	CASSDSGDTYEQYF
TRBV5-4	TRBJ1-6	CASSSNRGSSYNSPLHF
TRBV9	TRBJ1-1	CASSARGLNTEAFF
TRBV28	TRBJ2-6	CASSLLTDSGANVLTF
TRBV27	TRBJ2-3	CASSSRAGVTDTQYF
TRBV4-2	TRBJ1-5	CASSQAAGTNQPQHF
TRBV5-1	TRBJ2-1	CASSHGGASGMEQFF
TRBV12-5	TRBJ2-1	CASGTGSGPHNEQFF
TRBV7-9	TRBJ2-4	CASSQTGGPLAKNIQYF
TRBV4-1	TRBJ2-7	CASSQGRYSYEQYF
TRBV7-6	TRBJ1-2	CASSSAGQGARGYTF
TRBV5-5	TRBJ2-7	CASSLASGQSLSYEQYF